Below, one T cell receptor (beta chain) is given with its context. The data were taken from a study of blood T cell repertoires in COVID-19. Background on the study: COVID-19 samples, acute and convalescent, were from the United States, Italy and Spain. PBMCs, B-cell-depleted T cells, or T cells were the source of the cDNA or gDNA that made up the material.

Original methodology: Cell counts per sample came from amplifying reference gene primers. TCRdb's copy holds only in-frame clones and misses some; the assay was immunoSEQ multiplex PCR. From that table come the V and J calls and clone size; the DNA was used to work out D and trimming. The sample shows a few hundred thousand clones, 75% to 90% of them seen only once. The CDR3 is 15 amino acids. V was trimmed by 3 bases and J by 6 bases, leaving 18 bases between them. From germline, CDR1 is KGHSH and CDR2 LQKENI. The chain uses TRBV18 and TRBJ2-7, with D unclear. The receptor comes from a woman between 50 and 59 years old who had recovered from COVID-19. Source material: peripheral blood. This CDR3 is CASSPGMAAIGEQYF. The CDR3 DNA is TGTGCCAGCTCACCTGGTATGGCGGCGATAGGCGAGCAGTACTTC.